This TCR beta chain was captured in a study of vaccination and CD4 T cells after COVID-19. Study as a whole: Two mRNA vaccine doses were given, either BNT162b2 or mRNA-1273.

This sample's treatment: roughly 10-day PBMC culture with coronavirus spike peptide pools or control peptides (ViraFEST assay). The cultures had half their medium swapped for fresh IL-2 medium on days 3 and 7. A note on this clonotype: Its antigen is unknown.

CDR1 SGHRS and CDR2 YFSETQ come from the germline V gene. The CDR3 covers 16 residues. V lost 0 bases and J 4 bases, leaving 13 bases between the germline ends. Whole-study results and caveats: With convalescent patients, a median about 84% of reactive clones emerged solely after vaccination. Going from approximately 21 to 38, median SARS-CoV-2-reactive clonotypes did not rise significantly.

An Oncomine TCR Beta short-read assay was used to sequence the DNA from cultured CD4+ T cells. TCRdb re-called the PCR reads through MiXCR, storing one row per CDR3 protein. Among some 15,000 distinct CDR3 sequences listed, about 36% were seen once. The source material was cultured CD4+ T cells from blood. The V and J genes are TRBV5-1 and TRBJ2-2; D is tentatively TRBD1 or TRBD2 (5 bases each). The TCR comes from a human donor with COVID-19. CDR3 loop: CASSLVPGRITGELFF. CDR3 DNA sequence: TGCGCCAGCAGCTTGGTCCCGGGACGTATCACCGGGGAGCTGTTTTTT.